Listed below are T cell receptor beta chains from one sample, sequenced in a study of human T cells and chemical hapten exposure. TCRdb analysed the RACE reads with MiXCR anew, one entry per CDR3 protein. The sample has roughly 32,000 distinct CDR3 sequences, almost 6% seen once. Sample: whole blood, taken in connection with sensitization to the hapten diphenylcyclopropenone (DPC). Receptor source: a man under 40 with alopecia areata. Some clones in this sample may be carry-over from other donors' samples. CDR3s include the opening cysteine and the closing phenylalanine or tryptophan.

>TRBJ2-2|TRBV10-2
CASSEVGMSTGELFF
>TRBJ2-3|TRBV6-2/TRBV6-3
CASTYAPEDTQYF
>TRBJ1-5|TRBV2
CASRGQVFAQPQHF
>TRBJ2-6|TRBV9
CASSVGSISGANVLTF
>TRBJ2-1|TRBV12-3/TRBV12-4
CASSFSHRGLGNEQFF
>TRBJ2-3|TRBV11-2
CASSLVGPEDTQYF
>TRBJ1-6|TRBV12-3/TRBV12-4
CASTPGFPNSPLHF
>TRBJ1-4|TRBV20-1
CSARDWTGGIEKLFF
>TRBJ2-2|TRBV29-1
CSVAASGGNTGELFF
>TRBJ2-6|TRBV29-1
CSVEVLTSSRANVLTF
>TRBJ2-7|TRBV7-2
CASSSQGRPPREQYF
>TRBJ2-7|TRBV27
CASSLGRVAYEQYF
>TRBJ1-1|TRBV29-1
CSVEERALNTEAFF
>TRBJ2-7|TRBV24-1
CATSVRGTSTYEQYF
>TRBJ1-6|TRBV7-8
CASSFPGSSYNSPLHF
>TRBJ1-6|TRBV29-1
CSVDRDGSPLHF
>TRBJ2-7|TRBV4-2
CASSQVIGSSYEQYF
>TRBJ2-5|TRBV29-1
CSVEGSGETQYF
>TRBJ1-1|TRBV24-1
CATRDRDYTDYTEAFF
>TRBJ1-5|TRBV10-3
CAISESPGLGSNQPQHF
>TRBJ2-2|TRBV27
CASSLGTGVGELFF
>TRBJ1-2|TRBV9
CASSDNHNYGYTF
>TRBJ2-2|TRBV5-1
CASSIGTSPGELFF
>TRBJ1-2|TRBV3-1
CASSQEPRDGGYTF
>TRBJ1-5|TRBV10-1
CASTEGRSNQPQHF
>TRBJ2-3|TRBV20-1
CSAAGTSGRGDTQYF
>TRBJ2-2|TRBV6-6
CASAPPIQERSPTGELFF
>TRBJ2-3|TRBV7-2
CASTLSVVAQYF
>TRBJ2-2|TRBV6-2/TRBV6-3
CASSYGEYTGELFF
>TRBJ2-3|TRBV11-2
CASNPWTEEDTQYF
>TRBJ2-4|TRBV18
CASSPSAKNIQYF
>TRBJ1-1|TRBV12-3/TRBV12-4
CASSFTGTQKAFF
>TRBJ2-7|TRBV6-5
CASSSHFTGGAGEQYF
>TRBJ1-2|TRBV7-6
CASSEGTANYGYTF
>TRBJ2-2|TRBV20-1
CSARNPQAGTGELFF
>TRBJ2-3|TRBV14
CASSQGTSTDTQYF
>TRBJ2-3|TRBV7-6
CASSPFPTGTDTQYF
>TRBJ2-7|TRBV5-1
CASSLGGTSGVPHEQYF
>TRBJ1-2|TRBV20-1
CSASPSLASYGYTF
>TRBJ1-5|TRBV7-8
CASSLTDRGNNQPQHF
>TRBJ2-1|TRBV7-9
CASSLAGLAGGPDNEQFF
>TRBJ2-3|TRBV24-1
CATSSDTDTQYF
>TRBJ2-1|TRBV7-2
CASSSPRGGAYNEQFF
>TRBJ2-1|TRBV2
CASSVGFDRGPLDEQFF